Below are 5 T cell receptor beta chains sequenced from a single sample in a study of TIL therapy for anti-PD-1-resistant metastatic lung cancer (dated by TCRdb to 2020 to 2023). The intended sense of this specimen's time point label: pre-treatment sample, taken before nivolumab and TIL therapy. Using bias-controlled multiplex PCR with the immunoSEQ v3 hsTCRB kit, the TCR beta CDR3 regions were amplified from genomic DNA. TCRdb holds this immuneACCESS table with in-frame rearrangements only. Some clones are missing; in checked studies, unresolved V genes explain under half, and the rest has no known cause. The sample table lists approximately 57,000 clones, over 75% of them with a count of one. The ten largest clones represent about 2.7% of the sample. The sample here was blood, taken at baseline. The receptors stem from a person aged 25-85 years with non-small cell lung cancer.

V and J are TRBV27 and TRBJ2-5; no clear D. CDR3 size: 13 residues. Germline CDR1 MNHEY, CDR2 SMNVEV (reference sequence). V was clipped by 6 bases and J by 1 base, with 9 bases between them. The CDR3 bases are TGTGCCAGCAGCCCTCGGATCCAAGAGACCCAGTACTTC. Amino acid sequence: CASSPRIQETQYF.

This clone was picked up a small number of times. The J gene is TRBJ2-4, the V gene TRBV3-1 (or the pseudogene TRBV3-2); 7 positions agree with TRBD2. This CDR3 contains 12 residues. Germline-derived CDR1 and CDR2 are LGHDT and YNNKEL (reference sequence). V was pared by 1 base and J by 12 bases, with 3 bases of the junction left unmatched. The CDR3 is CASSQVGGSQYF. CDR3 sequence (DNA): TGTGCCAGCAGCCAAGTCGGGGGGTCTCAGTACTTC.

The chain joins TRBV7-6 to TRBJ2-1; TRBD1 agrees at 9 bases. J was trimmed by 4 bases and V by 4 bases; bases with no gene match: 5. Germline CDR1 and CDR2: SGHVS and FNYEAQ. The CDR3 length is 15 residues. The CDR3 region is CASSSTGGEYNEQFF. The CDR3 DNA follows: TGTGCCAGCAGCTCAACAGGGGGCGAATACAATGAGCAGTTCTTC. The full variable domain, in which reference TRBV7-6 and TRBJ2-1 provide the parts outside the CDR3, is GAGVSQSPRYKVTKRGQDVALRCDPISGHVSLYWYRQALGQGPEFLTYFNYEAQQDKSGLPNDRFSAERPEGSISTLTIQRTEQRDSAMYRCASSSTGGEYNEQFFGPGTRLTVL.

The gene calls are TRBV7-2 and TRBJ2-3, with TRBD1 matching over 9 bases. The CDR3 is 16 amino acids. With V trimmed by 5 bases and J by 0 bases, 6 bases remained unmatched. Germline V lookup: CDR1 SGHTA, CDR2 FQGNSA. Here the CDR3 DNA reads TGTGCCAGCAGCCCACAGGGGGCATTCAGCACAGATACGCAGTATTTT. Amino acid sequence: CASSPQGAFSTDTQYF.

The J gene is TRBJ2-1, the V gene TRBV4-1; perhaps D is TRBD1 or TRBD2 (6 bases each). V lost 10 bases, J lost 10 bases, and 23 bases lay in between. Germline V gene data show CDR1 as MGHRA and CDR2 as YSYEKL. This CDR3 is built from 14 residues. CDR3 in amino acids: CATPRGGNPGEQFF. The DNA of the CDR3 is TGCGCCACACCCAGAGGGGGGAACCCGGGCGAGCAGTTCTTC.